These 25 T cell receptor beta chains were all obtained from the same sample, sequenced in a study of shared T cell receptors in the human thymus. The protocol was immunoSEQ multiplex PCR, while the TCRdb copy is restricted to in-frame clones and leaves out a portion. The sample carries around 730,000 clones, 80% to 90% recorded once. These same data were also listed under a study on human thymus T cells.

Material for sequencing was thymocytes. Receptor source: a girl in the first two years of life with a congenital heart defect.

The chain is built from TRBV19 and TRBJ2-3, with D possibly matching TRBD2 (5 bases). This CDR3 region has 17 residues. Trimming removed 2 bases at V and 0 bases at J, with 15 bases between. Per the germline V gene, CDR1 is LNHDA and CDR2 is SQIVND (reference sequence). For the CDR3, the DNA is TGTGCCAGTAGTATAACCGCGGACTTTCCTAGCACAGATACGCAGTATTTT. Its protein is CASSITADFPSTDTQYF.

The chain joins TRBV29-1 to TRBJ1-4, with D unclear. CDR1 and CDR2 from the germline V gene are SQVTM and ANQGSEA. Trimming took 4 bases from V and 5 from J, leaving 14 bases between them. The CDR3 sequence is 14 residues long. CDR3 sequence: CSVGREGPNEKLFF. The CDR3 DNA is TGCAGCGTTGGTCGGGAAGGTCCAAATGAAAAACTGTTTTTT.

This clone was seen a handful of times. The chain joins TRBV4-3 to TRBJ1-1, with a weak D call TRBD1 (5 bases). V lost 0 bases, J lost 0 bases, and 14 bases lay in between. The length of the CDR3 is 17 residues. CDR1 is LGHNA, CDR2 YSLEER, per germline. The CDR3 nucleotides are TGCGCCAGCAGCCAAGACACGGGGGAAGGTATGAACACTGAAGCTTTCTTT. It translates to CASSQDTGEGMNTEAFF.

A few counts support this clone. The rearrangement links TRBV4-1 to TRBJ2-7; tentatively, D is TRBD1 (6 bases). V was shortened by 4 bases and J by 3 bases, with 25 bases between the two germline ends. The CDR3 consists of 18 residues. Looked up from germline, CDR1 is MGHRA and CDR2 is YSYEKL. The CDR3 sequence: CASSLFPPGQIPYYEQYF. In DNA, the CDR3 is TGCGCCAGCAGCCTCTTTCCGCCGGGACAAATCCCCTACTACGAGCAGTACTTC.

This clone was recorded once. CDR3: CASSLREDTQYF. The CDR3 bases are TGTGCCAGCAGCTTACGTGAGGATACGCAGTATTTT. The rearrangement uses TRBV7-6 and TRBJ2-3; unclear D gene. Per the germline V gene, CDR1 is SGHVS and CDR2 is FNYEAQ. With 2 bases removed from V and 6 bases from J, the gap between germline ends came to 6 bases. The CDR3 covers 12 residues. The full variable domain, completed using reference TRBV7-6 and TRBJ2-3, is GAGVSQSPRYKVTKRGQDVALRCDPISGHVSLYWYRQALGQGPEFLTYFNYEAQQDKSGLPNDRFSAERPEGSISTLTIQRTEQRDSAMYRCASSLREDTQYFGPGTRLTVL.

The chain recombines TRBV11-2 with TRBJ1-1; TRBD1 aligns across 9 bases. The CDR3 extends over 19 amino acids. With 8 bases clipped from V and 0 bases from J, the junction kept 19 bases outside the gene matches. CDR1 is SGHAT, CDR2 FQNNGV, per germline. The CDR3 region is CASQLDRGAKSEMNTEAFF. CDR3 DNA sequence: TGTGCCAGCCAACTGGACAGGGGAGCTAAATCAGAGATGAACACTGAAGCTTTCTTT.

The gene calls are TRBV7-2 and TRBJ1-1; no clear D. CDR1 SGHTA and CDR2 FQGNSA come from the germline V gene. CDR3 length: 15 residues. Trimming stripped 4 bases from V and 3 bases from J, with 15 bases between. The CDR3: CASSSLTWLDTEAFF. The CDR3 DNA sequence: TGTGCCAGCAGCTCCCTCACTTGGTTGGACACTGAAGCTTTCTTT. The whole variable domain, filled in from reference TRBV7-2 and TRBJ1-1, reads GAGVSQSPSNKVTEKGKDVELRCDPISGHTALYWYRQSLGQGLEFLIYFQGNSAPDKSGLPSDRFSAERTGGSVSTLTIQRTQQEDSAVYLCASSSLTWLDTEAFFGQGTRLTVV.

This chain connects TRBV4-1 to TRBJ2-6, with a tentative D call TRBD1 (6 bases). Germline loops: CDR1 MGHRA, CDR2 YSYEKL. The ends were cut back, 3 bases at V and 2 bases at J, with 14 bases in the middle. CDR3 length: 17 amino acids. The CDR3: CASSHWTTGPGANVLTF. The DNA for the CDR3 is TGCGCCAGCAGCCATTGGACCACAGGGCCTGGGGCCAACGTCCTGACTTTC.

The chain couples TRBV14 to TRBJ2-7, with unresolved D. CDR3 length equals 15 residues. Germline V gives CDR1 SGHDN, CDR2 FVKESK. The V end lost 1 base, the J end lost 0 bases, and 10 bases lay between the germline ends. The CDR3 is CASSQGPPHSYEQYF. The CDR3 region has the DNA TGTGCCAGCAGCCAAGGGCCCCCTCACTCCTACGAGCAGTACTTC. Full variable domain (outside the CDR3, taken from reference TRBV14 and TRBJ2-7): EAGVTQFPSHSVIEKGQTVTLRCDPISGHDNLYWYRRVMGKEIKFLLHFVKESKQDESGMPNNRFLAERTGGTYSTLKVQPAELEDSGVYFCASSQGPPHSYEQYFGPGTRLTVT.

J is TRBJ2-7 and V is TRBV12-2; the table's D call of TRBD1 was not tested on the DNA. TRBV12-2 is recorded as a pseudogene. This CDR3 spans 19 amino acids. The CDR3, as DNA: TGTGCAAGTCGCTCCCAGGGGGGACAGGGGGCTCCTCTTGGCTACGAGCAGTACTTC. It encodes CASRSQGGQGAPLGYEQYF.

This sequence joins TRBV19 and TRBJ1-6; 9 bases map to TRBD1. CDR1 and CDR2 from the germline V gene are LNHDA and SQIVND (reference sequence). With V trimmed by 6 bases and J by 10 bases, 7 bases remained unmatched. The CDR3 spans 14 residues. The CDR3 sequence: CASRRDRVGSPLHF. As DNA, the CDR3 is TGTGCCAGTAGGCGGGACAGGGTAGGCTCACCCCTCCACTTT.

This clone was detected a few times. This chain joins TRBV5-8 and TRBJ2-7, with D possibly matching TRBD1 (6 bases). The CDR3 length is 13 residues. V dropped 0 bases and J dropped 4 bases, with 8 bases sitting between them. Looked up from germline, CDR1 is SGHTS and CDR2 is YDEGEE. As DNA, the CDR3 is TGTGCCAGCAGCTTGGGGGGGCAGTACGAGCAGTACTTC. This sequence encodes CASSLGGQYEQYF.

The gene calls are TRBV5-8 and TRBJ2-7, with TRBD1 matching over 9 bases. CDR3 length equals 14 residues. The ends lost 3 bases at V and 4 bases at J; junction bases unmatched: 5. In germline, CDR1 is SGHTS, CDR2 YDEGEE. The CDR3 sequence: CASSWGTGMYEQYF. CDR3 nucleotide sequence: TGTGCCAGCAGCTGGGGGACAGGGATGTACGAGCAGTACTTC. The full variable domain, rest sourced from reference TRBV5-8 and TRBJ2-7, is EAGVTQSPTHLIKTRGQQATLRCSPISGHTSVYWYQQALGLGLQFLLWYDEGEERNRGNFPPRFSGRQFPNYSSELNVNALELEDSALYLCASSWGTGMYEQYFGPGTRLTVT.

This clone was seen once. V gene TRBV19 combines with J gene TRBJ2-7, with a weak D call TRBD1 (6 bases). The CDR3 totals 13 residues. Deletions cut 10 bases from V and 9 bases from J, with 22 bases between. Germline-derived CDR1 and CDR2 are LNHDA and SQIVND (reference sequence). The CDR3 loop is CATSDSTGQGQYF. The CDR3 DNA sequence: TGTGCCACTTCGGACAGTACGGGGCAGGGGCAGTACTTC. The full variable domain, its missing parts supplied by reference TRBV19 and TRBJ2-7, is DGGITQSPKYLFRKEGQNVTLSCEQNLNHDAMYWYRQDPGQGLRLIYYSQIVNDFQKGDIAEGYSVSREKKESFPLTVTSAQKNPTAFYLCATSDSTGQGQYFGPGTRLTVT.

This sequence joins TRBV9 and TRBJ2-7; a weak D match, TRBD1 (5 bases). The CDR3 has 14 residues. Trimming cost V 1 base and J 2 bases, with 10 bases left between them. Germline CDR1 and CDR2: SGDLS and YYNGEE. This CDR3 is CASSVNGATYEQYF. The CDR3 bases are TGTGCCAGCAGCGTAAATGGGGCTACCTACGAGCAGTACTTC.

The chain uses TRBV6-6 and TRBJ1-1, with 8 bases aligning to TRBD1. The CDR3 loop spans 16 amino acids. V dropped 5 bases and J dropped 11; count of bases not matched to a gene: 19. Germline loops: CDR1 MNHNY, CDR2 SVGAGI (reference sequence). Written as DNA, the CDR3 is TGTGCCAGCAGTCCCACCTCTACCGGACAGGGTATTATCGCTTTCTTT. It is translated as CASSPTSTGQGIIAFF.

This chain connects TRBV11-2 to TRBJ1-4; the D gene is possibly TRBD1 (5 bases). The CDR3 is 13 amino acids. V was pared by 5 bases and J by 15 bases, with 19 bases between. CDR1 and CDR2 (germline): SGHAT, FQNNGV. The CDR3 region has the DNA TGTGCCAGCAGCCCTGAGTCAGGGTCCTTGATGTTTTTT. Protein product: CASSPESGSLMFF.

The V gene is TRBV6-5, the J gene TRBJ2-2; 8 bases are shared with TRBD2. The CDR3 length is 15 residues. V was pared by 2 bases and J by 7 bases, with 6 bases of the junction left unmatched. Germline V gene sequence: CDR1 MNHEY, CDR2 SVGAGI. In nucleotides, the CDR3 is TGTGCCAGCAGTTACACGGGGGGGCGTGGCGGGGAGCTGTTTTTT. Translating it yields CASSYTGGRGGELFF.

This sequence joins TRBV5-1 and TRBJ2-2, with 8 bases identical to TRBD1. The CDR3 totals 15 residues. The V gene's germline CDR1 is SGHRS and CDR2 YFSETQ. V trimming: 6 bases; J trimming: 0 bases; junction bases outside the gene matches: 4. CDR3 coding DNA: TGCGCCAGCATGCGGACAGGGCCGAACACCGGGGAGCTGTTTTTT. Protein sequence: CASMRTGPNTGELFF.

This rearrangement joins TRBV15 to TRBJ1-5, with no clear D. Trimming stripped 0 bases from V and 8 bases from J, with 17 bases between. The germline gives CDR1 LNHNV, CDR2 YYDKDF (reference sequence). The CDR3 contains 16 residues. CDR3 amino acids: CATSRDPPRMVEPQHF. The DNA of the CDR3 is TGTGCCACCAGCAGAGATCCCCCGCGGATGGTGGAGCCCCAGCATTTT.

CDR3 residues: CASSLRQNPGAEAFF. The CDR3 coding sequence is TGTGCCAGCAGCTTAAGACAGAACCCGGGGGCTGAAGCTTTCTTT. This chain joins TRBV7-2 and TRBJ1-1; perhaps TRBD1 as D (5 bases). The V end lost 2 bases, the J end lost 6 bases, and 16 bases lay between the germline ends. Germline V CDR1 and CDR2: SGHTA, FQGNSA. The CDR3 runs to 15 residues.

The chain links TRBV4-1 to TRBJ2-1; D possibly corresponds to TRBD1 (6 bases). Trimming removed 4 bases from V and 3 bases from J, with 10 bases in between. Germline V gene sequence: CDR1 MGHRA, CDR2 YSYEKL. The CDR3 sequence is 14 residues long. CDR3 bases: TGCGCCAGCAGCCCGGGACAAGGCTACAATGAGCAGTTCTTC. This translates into CASSPGQGYNEQFF.

The chain employs TRBV2 and TRBJ2-7; the match to TRBD2 covers 9 bases. Germline assignment: CDR1 SNHLY and CDR2 FYNNEI. The J segment lost 4 bases and the V segment lost 8 bases, leaving 18 bases of the junction unmatched. The CDR3 consists of 17 residues. The CDR3, as DNA: TGTGCCAGCCGCAGGGCCCGGGCACTAGCGGGCCAATACGAGCAGTACTTC. Translated: CASRRARALAGQYEQYF. Filled out from reference TRBV2 and TRBJ2-7, the complete variable domain reads EPEVTQTPSHQVTQMGQEVILRCVPISNHLYFYWYRQILGQKVEFLVSFYNNEISEKSEIFDDQFSVERPDGSNFTLKIRSTKLEDSAMYFCASRRARALAGQYEQYFGPGTRLTVT.

The V gene is TRBV27, the J gene TRBJ2-7; weak D call: TRBD2 (6 bases). The germline CDR1 and CDR2 sequences are MNHEY and SMNVEV (reference sequence). The ends were cut back, 6 bases at V and 3 bases at J, with 12 bases in the middle. The length of the CDR3 is 13 residues. CDR3 nucleotides: TGTGCCAGCAGCTGGGGACTGCTCTACGAGCAGTACTTC. It translates to CASSWGLLYEQYF.

The genes are TRBV20-1 and TRBJ2-3; TRBD1 agrees at 9 bases. The V segment lost 6 bases and the J segment 14 bases; nucleotides outside the gene matches: 6. Germline V gene data show CDR1 as DFQATT and CDR2 as SNEGSKA (reference sequence). This CDR3 contains 10 residues. The CDR3: CSAAGQGSYF. The CDR3 coding sequence is TGCAGTGCGGCCGGACAGGGGTCGTATTTT.